This T cell receptor (beta chain) was sequenced for a study of T cells after yellow fever vaccination. The V gene's germline CDR1 is SGDLS and CDR2 YYNGEE. V was clipped by 4 bases and J by 6 bases; unmatched bases: 7. There are 15 residues in the CDR3. From the 5' RACE reads, TCRdb called clonotypes with MiXCR, one entry per CDR3 protein. The sample holds 110,000 to 150,000 distinct CDR3 sequences, approximately 6.6% seen once. This clonotype came up many times. The TCR comes from a man aged 30 to 45 who received the YFV17D yellow fever vaccine. Material: CD4+ T cells sorted from PBMCs, obtained 10 days after the yellow fever booster vaccination. The chain recombines TRBV9 with TRBJ2-1; 10 bases fit TRBD2. In DNA, the CDR3 is TGTGCCAGCAGCAAAACTAGCGGGACCGCCAATGAGCAGTTCTTC. Encoded protein: CASSKTSGTANEQFF.